This T cell receptor beta chain was profiled in a study of OX40 agonist ivuxolimab in advanced cancers. Study overall: Patients received ivuxolimab, an agonistic anti-OX40 (CD134) antibody.

General observations from the study: CD8+ T cells averaged more expanded clones than CD4+. Some patients without response likewise showed low normalized clonal expansion. Blood T cells, both CD4+ and CD8+, expanded clonally by week 6 at 0.1 to 3.0 mg/kg.

The V end lost 4 bases, the J end lost 6 bases, and 12 bases lay between the germline ends. Germline assignment: CDR1 ENHRY and CDR2 SYGVKD. The CDR3 sequence is 13 residues long. Generated by immunoSEQ multiplex PCR, the TCRdb table keeps only in-frame clones and is missing some. The sample shows some 95,000 clones, 70% to 90% of them seen only once. On this clone: Its matching antigen is unknown.

The TCR originated in an adult with an advanced solid tumor such as melanoma, head and neck, liver or kidney cancer. V gene TRBV10-3 combines with J gene TRBJ1-2; D unclear. This specimen consisted of CD4+ or CD8+ T cells sorted from blood, obtained in a trial of the OX40 agonist ivuxolimab. The CDR3 coding sequence is TGTGCCATCAGTGTCGAAAGGAATAATGGCTACACCTTC. It encodes CAISVERNNGYTF.